This note documents a single TCR beta chain sequence. This sample is part of a study of blood T cell repertoires in COVID-19. Study summary: There were acute and convalescent COVID-19 samples, and they came from the United States, Italy and Spain.

TCRdb keeps only in-frame clones here, not all; method: immunoSEQ multiplex PCR. In the table there are some 200,000 clones, approximately 88% of which are singletons. The origin of this receptor is a woman under 30 who had recovered from COVID-19. Material for sequencing was PBMCs or T cells enriched from blood (not recorded which).

CDR3 sequence: CASSLPSRGKNYGYTF. The CDR3 coding sequence is TGTGCCAGCAGCTTACCTTCGAGAGGGAAGAACTATGGCTACACCTTC. This sequence joins TRBV7-9 and TRBJ1-2; D not certain. The CDR3 is 16 residues long. Trimming cost V 2 bases and J 2 bases, with 15 bases left between them. Germline assignment: CDR1 SEHNR and CDR2 FQNEAQ (reference sequence).